These 11 T cell receptor beta chains came from one sample sequenced in a study of T cells in Graves' hyperthyroidism and ophthalmopathy. From RNA transcripts, TCR beta CDR3 regions were amplified. The HTBI set primed first-round TCR CDR3 RT-PCR. One entry per CDR3 protein results from TCRdb running MiXCR on the multiplex PCR reads. The table includes about 700,000 distinct CDR3 sequences, 12% to 15% detected once. Sequencing was carried out using blood. The receptors were sampled from a woman younger than 35 with Graves' hyperthyroidism.

This clonotype has only a few counts. This sequence joins TRBV30 and TRBJ2-6; D unclear. The V end was cut by 8 bases, the J end by 0 bases, with 8 bases between. The V gene's germline CDR1 is GTSNPN and CDR2 SVGIG (reference sequence). This CDR3 contains 13 residues. In nucleotides, the CDR3 is TGTGCCGTAGATAGCTCTGGGGCCAACGTCCTGACTTTC. This codes for CAVDSSGANVLTF. Full variable domain (outside the CDR3, taken from reference TRBV30 and TRBJ2-6): SQTIHQWPATLVQPVGSPLSLECTVEGTSNPNLYWYRQAAGRGLQLLFYSVGIGQISSEVPQNLSASRPQDRQFILSSKKLLLSDSGFYLCAVDSSGANVLTFGAGSRLTVL.

The table lists this clonotype with many counts. The chain is built from TRBV7-6 and TRBJ2-7, with 9 nucleotides matching TRBD2. The CDR3 is made up of 14 amino acids. CDR1 and CDR2 from the germline V gene are SGHVS and FNYEAQ. Losses at the gene ends were 5 bases for V and 2 bases for J; bases not matched to a gene: 4. The CDR3 protein is CASSRTSAAYEQYF. The CDR3 nucleotides read TGTGCCAGCAGCCGGACTAGCGCAGCCTACGAGCAGTACTTC.

This clonotype was found a few times. The rearrangement joins TRBV7-2 to TRBJ2-7, with 10 bases aligning to TRBD1. The J segment lost 8 bases and the V segment lost 1 base, leaving 5 bases of the junction unmatched. CDR1 and CDR2 from the germline V gene are SGHTA and FQGNSA. The CDR3 extends over 14 amino acids. The DNA for the CDR3 is TGTGCCAGCAGCTTAGTCGAGGGACAGGGGAAGCAGTACTTC. Its protein is CASSLVEGQGKQYF.

The V gene is TRBV6-1, the J gene TRBJ2-2; the match to TRBD2 covers 7 bases. This CDR3 is built from 15 residues. V lost 7 bases, J lost 4 bases, and 9 bases stayed unmatched. Germline V CDR1 and CDR2: MNHNS, SASEGT. CDR3 protein: CASKGAGLLTGELFF. CDR3 sequence (DNA): TGTGCCAGCAAGGGAGCGGGGCTTCTCACCGGGGAGCTGTTTTTT.

The rearrangement links TRBV19 to TRBJ2-1; 9 nucleotides agree with TRBD1. The CDR3 has 13 amino acids. The germline CDR1 and CDR2 sequences are LNHDA and SQIVND (reference sequence). V was clipped by 4 bases and J by 6 bases; unmatched bases: 1. The CDR3 DNA reads TGTGCCAGTAGTAAGGGACAGGGCAATGAGCAGTTCTTC. It codes for CASSKGQGNEQFF.

This clonotype was recorded many times. This chain uses TRBV14 with TRBJ2-3; TRBD2 aligns across 15 bases. There are 16 residues in the CDR3. The trim removed 8 bases at V and 0 bases at J, leaving 3 bases unmatched. Germline V CDR1 and CDR2: SGHDN, FVKESK. This chain's CDR3 is CASGLAGGPSTDTQYF. For the CDR3, the DNA is TGTGCCAGCGGACTAGCGGGAGGGCCTAGCACAGATACGCAGTATTTT.

This clonotype was counted ten times or more. The chain carries TRBV18 and TRBJ1-1; D is uncertain. Germline V gives CDR1 KGHSH, CDR2 LQKENI. V dropped 3 bases and J dropped 1 base, with 12 bases sitting between them. This CDR3 comprises 15 residues. The CDR3, as DNA: TGTGCCAGCTCACCGGGCGCGGGTGGGAACACTGAAGCTTTCTTT. The encoded protein is CASSPGAGGNTEAFF.

This clonotype has a count of ten or more. V is TRBV18 and J is TRBJ1-1, with D perhaps TRBD1 (5 bases). Trimming removed 6 bases from V and 4 bases from J, with 15 bases in between. This CDR3 spans 14 amino acids. CDR1 and CDR2 from the germline V gene are KGHSH and LQKENI. The CDR3 is CASSPRGAGTEAFF. DNA of the CDR3: TGTGCCAGCTCGCCCCGCGGGGCGGGCACTGAAGCTTTCTTT.

The table lists this clonotype with a few counts. V usage is TRBV12-3 or TRBV12-4 and J usage is TRBJ2-2; a weak D match, TRBD2 (6 bases). V was shortened by 6 bases and J by 9 bases, with 20 bases between the two germline ends. The CDR3 is 15 residues long. The chain's CDR3 is CASSPAGLSSRELFF. The CDR3 nucleotides are TGTGCCAGCAGCCCCGCGGGACTTAGCTCGAGGGAGCTGTTTTTT.

V is TRBV7-9 and J is TRBJ1-3; 7 positions match TRBD1. The V gene's germline CDR1 is SEHNR and CDR2 FQNEAQ (reference sequence). The junction had 9 bases not matched to a gene; V was cut back by 5 bases and J by 8 bases. The CDR3 has 14 amino acids. This chain's CDR3 is CASSTGEGLDTIYF. The CDR3, as DNA: TGTGCCAGCAGCACAGGGGAAGGTTTGGACACCATATATTTT.

This clonotype was recorded many times. The V call is TRBV20-1, the J call TRBJ1-5, with unresolved D. Germline CDR1 and CDR2: DFQATT and SNEGSKA (reference sequence). V was cut by 0 bases and J by 4 bases, with 7 bases left in between. CDR3 length: 13 amino acids. CDR3 sequence: CSARDRGNQPQHF. The CDR3 DNA follows: TGCAGTGCTAGAGATCGTGGTAATCAGCCCCAGCATTTT.